Shown below are 15 T cell receptor beta chains from a single sample sequenced in a study of T cell repertoires in ileal Crohn's disease. Noted time point: neoterminal ileum biopsy at postoperative endoscopy, about 6 months after surgery. Data came from immunoSEQ multiplex PCR; TCRdb stores just in-frame clones and leaves some out. The sample consists of about 62,000 clones, around 90% of them appearing once. Input material: ileal tissue. The receptors derive from an adult with Crohn's disease.

About this clone itself: Distinct nucleotide sequences in the sample also encode this CDR3. CDR3 bases: TGTGCCAGCAGTGAAGCGGACAGGAAGGACTATGGCTACACCTTC. This sequence encodes CASSEADRKDYGYTF. The rearrangement uses TRBV6-1 and TRBJ1-2; 7 bases agree with TRBD1. Germline V gene lookup returns CDR1 MNHNS and CDR2 SASEGT. The CDR3 spans 15 residues. With 0 bases clipped from V and 3 bases from J, the junction kept 4 bases outside the gene matches.

This clone was seen once. The rearrangement joins TRBV28 to TRBJ1-1; 8 nucleotides agree with TRBD1. CDR3 length: 14 amino acids. Germline assignment: CDR1 MDHEN and CDR2 SYDVKM. Trimming cost V 8 bases and J 1 base; bases outside gene matches: 6. CDR3 nucleotide sequence: TGTGCCAGCGCTTCCGGGACAGGGAACACTGAAGCTTTCTTT. Its translation is CASASGTGNTEAFF. The whole variable domain, filled in from reference TRBV28 and TRBJ1-1, reads DVKVTQSSRYLVKRTGEKVFLECVQDMDHENMFWYRQDPGLGLRLIYFSYDVKMKEKGDIPEGYSVSREKKERFSLILESASTNQTSMYLCASASGTGNTEAFFGQGTRLTVV.

CDR3 loop: CASRDRFANYGYTF. The CDR3 nucleotides are TGTGCCAGCCGAGACAGGTTTGCTAACTATGGCTACACCTTC. The gene calls are TRBV27 and TRBJ1-2; D is perhaps TRBD1 (6 bases). This CDR3 spans 14 amino acids. The V and J ends lost 8 bases and 0 bases respectively, with 13 bases between them. Germline V gene lookup returns CDR1 MNHEY and CDR2 SMNVEV (reference sequence).

V gene TRBV2 combines with J gene TRBJ1-1; possibly TRBD1 for D (6 bases). CDR3 length: 13 residues. Deletions cut 10 bases from V and 3 bases from J, with 15 bases between. CDR1 is SNHLY and CDR2 is FYNNEI in the germline V gene. This CDR3 is CANQQGFDTEAFF. The CDR3 region has the DNA TGTGCCAACCAACAGGGTTTTGACACTGAAGCTTTCTTT.

The chain employs TRBV6-5 and TRBJ2-1, with a weak D call TRBD1 (5 bases). Germline V gene lookup returns CDR1 MNHEY and CDR2 SVGAGI. The V and J ends lost 4 bases and 8 bases respectively, with 12 bases between them. The length of the CDR3 is 13 residues. CDR3 nucleotides: TGTGCCAGCAGTTCACAGGATTGGGATGAGCAGTTCTTC. Translating gives CASSSQDWDEQFF.

This clone was recorded only once. The V gene is TRBV5-1, the J gene TRBJ2-7, with D perhaps matching TRBD1 (6 bases). The CDR3 is made up of 13 amino acids. Trimming stripped 3 bases from V and 3 bases from J, with 10 bases between. CDR1 is SGHRS, CDR2 YFSETQ, per germline. Written as DNA, the CDR3 is TGCGCCAGCAGCTCGACAGGAGACTACGAGCAGTACGTC. Translation: CASSSTGDYEQYV.

V is TRBV2 and J is TRBJ1-1; 7 nucleotides line up with TRBD1. This CDR3 spans 15 amino acids. The junction had 6 bases not matched to a gene; V was cut back by 4 bases and J by 1 base. The germline V gene encodes CDR1 SNHLY and CDR2 FYNNEI. CDR3 amino acids: CASSGARGENTEAFF. CDR3 bases: TGTGCCAGCAGTGGCGCCAGGGGGGAGAACACTGAAGCTTTCTTT.

The chain has TRBV30 and TRBJ2-2; 9 nucleotides agree with TRBD1. Trimming at V came to 5 bases and at J to 5 bases, leaving 6 bases not matched to a gene. CDR3 length equals 14 residues. The germline CDR1 and CDR2 sequences are GTSNPN and SVGIG (reference sequence). The CDR3 reads CAWRGTGWTGELFF. DNA of the CDR3: TGTGCCTGGCGGGGGACAGGGTGGACCGGGGAGCTGTTTTTT.

The chain joins TRBV5-8 to TRBJ1-1, with TRBD1 identical over 7 bases. The CDR3 contains 15 residues. Trimming cost V 0 bases and J 1 base; bases outside gene matches: 3. Germline V gives CDR1 SGHTS, CDR2 YDEGEE. The CDR3 spells CASSLADRENTEAFF. CDR3 DNA: TGTGCCAGCAGCTTGGCTGACAGGGAGAACACTGAAGCTTTCTTT. Full variable domain (missing parts from reference TRBV5-8 and TRBJ1-1): EAGVTQSPTHLIKTRGQQATLRCSPISGHTSVYWYQQALGLGLQFLLWYDEGEERNRGNFPPRFSGRQFPNYSSELNVNALELEDSALYLCASSLADRENTEAFFGQGTRLTVV.

The rearrangement uses TRBV7-9 and TRBJ2-1, with D maybe TRBD2 (5 bases). This CDR3 contains 15 residues. The V and J ends lost 5 bases and 3 bases respectively, with 14 bases between them. Germline assignment: CDR1 SEHNR and CDR2 FQNEAQ (reference sequence). In DNA form, the CDR3 reads TGTGCCAGCAGCCCCCGGGGTAGTATCTACAATGAGCAGTTCTTC. Its protein product is CASSPRGSIYNEQFF. Variable domain in full (rest from reference TRBV7-9 and TRBJ2-1): DTGVSQNPRHKITKRGQNVTFRCDPISEHNRLYWYRQTLGQGPEFLTYFQNEAQLEKSRLLSDRFSAERPKGSFSTLEIQRTEQGDSAMYLCASSPRGSIYNEQFFGPGTRLTVL.

The chain is built from TRBV6-4 and TRBJ1-2; 7 bases map to TRBD1. Germline V lookup: CDR1 MRHNA, CDR2 SNTAGT. The CDR3 runs to 11 residues. With V trimmed by 10 bases and J by 8 bases, 7 bases remained unmatched. The CDR3 sequence: CATRTGSGYTF. CDR3 bases: TGTGCCACACGGACAGGCTCGGGCTACACCTTC.

As DNA, the CDR3 is TGTGCCAGTAAGACCACAGGGGACGGCGGTAATCAGCCCCAGCATTTT. Translated, it gives CASKTTGDGGNQPQHF. The J gene is TRBJ1-5, the V gene TRBV19, with 7 bases aligning to TRBD1. Germline CDR1 is LNHDA and CDR2 is SQIVND (reference sequence). V dropped 7 bases and J dropped 4; count of bases not matched to a gene: 13. The CDR3 spans 16 residues. Full variable domain (rest looked up from reference TRBV19 and TRBJ1-5): DGGITQSPKYLFRKEGQNVTLSCEQNLNHDAMYWYRQDPGQGLRLIYYSQIVNDFQKGDIAEGYSVSREKKESFPLTVTSAQKNPTAFYLCASKTTGDGGNQPQHFGDGTRLSIL.

This chain connects TRBV9 to TRBJ2-3, with TRBD2 as a possible D gene (5 bases). The CDR3 has 12 amino acids. Trimming took off 4 bases at V and 3 bases at J, with 6 bases between the two ends. CDR1 is SGDLS, CDR2 YYNGEE, per germline. CDR3 in DNA: TGTGCCAGCAGCCGAGGGACAGATACGCAGTATTTT. This encodes CASSRGTDTQYF.

The rearrangement links TRBV27 to TRBJ1-4; no reliable D call. The V end was cut by 5 bases, the J end by 6 bases, with 13 bases between. The germline V gene has CDR1 MNHEY and CDR2 SMNVEV (reference sequence). The CDR3 runs to 14 residues. DNA for the CDR3: TGTGCCAGCAGTCCCCGGAGTCCTTATGAAAAACTGTTTTTT. Its protein is CASSPRSPYEKLFF.

The J gene is TRBJ2-5, the V gene TRBV27, with 7 bases fitting TRBD1. Germline CDR1 and CDR2: MNHEY and SMNVEV (reference sequence). Trimming cost V 6 bases and J 5 bases; bases outside gene matches: 12. This CDR3 comprises 15 residues. CDR3 residues: CASSSPKTGSETQYF. The CDR3 DNA sequence: TGTGCCAGCAGCTCCCCCAAGACAGGGTCGGAGACCCAGTACTTC.